These T cell receptor beta chains were read from a single sample in a study of OX40 agonist ivuxolimab in advanced cancers. Method: immunoSEQ multiplex PCR; TCRdb's copy keeps in-frame clones and lacks some. The sample has some 74,000 clones; approximately 85% are singletons. The sample here was CD4+ or CD8+ T cells sorted from blood, taken in a trial of the OX40 agonist ivuxolimab. These receptors were obtained from an adult with an advanced solid tumor such as melanoma, head and neck, liver or kidney cancer. The CDR3 runs from the conserved cysteine through the conserved F or W. A D gene is named only where the DNA matches it firmly. For some rows the clone size is stated as once, few or many, or as a class when expanded; others skip it.

j_call: TRBJ1-2; d_call: .; v_call: TRBV18; clone_size: .; cdr3_nt: TGTGCCAGCTCCCCCGACAGAAACTATGGCTACACCTTC; cdr3_aa: CASSPDRNYGYTF
j_call: TRBJ2-5; d_call: TRBD2; v_call: TRBV9; clone_size: .; cdr3_nt: TGTGCCAGCGGCCCGGGACTAGCGGGGATCCACGGGGCCCAGTACTTC; cdr3_aa: CASGPGLAGIHGAQYF
j_call: TRBJ1-1; d_call: TRBD1; v_call: TRBV7-9; clone_size: .; cdr3_nt: TGTGCCAGTTCTCCACAGGGGGATGGTACTGAAGCTTTCTTT; cdr3_aa: CASSPQGDGTEAFF
j_call: TRBJ2-5; d_call: TRBD2; v_call: TRBV7-2; clone_size: .; cdr3_nt: TGTGCCAGCCGCCCGGGGGCGGGGGGTCTACAAGAGACCCAGTACTTC; cdr3_aa: CASRPGAGGLQETQYF
j_call: TRBJ2-3; d_call: .; v_call: TRBV28; clone_size: .; cdr3_nt: TGTGCCAGCAGTTCCTCTATATATACGCAGTATTTT; cdr3_aa: CASSSSIYTQYF
j_call: TRBJ2-1; d_call: TRBD2; v_call: TRBV11-1; clone_size: .; cdr3_nt: TGTGCCAGCAGTTTTGGACTAGCAGATAATGAGCAGTTCTTC; cdr3_aa: CASSFGLADNEQFF
j_call: TRBJ1-6; d_call: TRBD1; v_call: TRBV7-2; clone_size: .; cdr3_nt: TGTGCCAGCAGCTTGGCGAAGGGGGCTTCACCCCTCCACTTT; cdr3_aa: CASSLAKGASPLHF
j_call: TRBJ2-1; d_call: .; v_call: TRBV5-8; clone_size: once; cdr3_nt: TGTGCCAGCAGCCTACACAATGAGCAGTTCTTC; cdr3_aa: CASSLHNEQFF
j_call: TRBJ2-7; d_call: .; v_call: TRBV7-2; clone_size: .; cdr3_nt: TGTGCCAGCAGCTCAGGGGTCGGAGGGAGCGAGCAGTACTTC; cdr3_aa: CASSSGVGGSEQYF
j_call: TRBJ2-7; d_call: TRBD2; v_call: TRBV18; clone_size: .; cdr3_nt: TGTGCCAGCTCACCCTCTCAATCAGCGGGAGGTTCTGAGCAGTACTTC; cdr3_aa: CASSPSQSAGGSEQYF
j_call: TRBJ2-7; d_call: .; v_call: TRBV19; clone_size: .; cdr3_nt: TGTGCCAGTAGTAGAAAGGGTAATGGGTACGAGCAGTACTTC; cdr3_aa: CASSRKGNGYEQYF
j_call: TRBJ2-5; d_call: TRBD1; v_call: TRBV5-1; clone_size: .; cdr3_nt: TGCGCCAGCAGTACGGAATGGACAGGGAAAGAGACCCAGTACTTC; cdr3_aa: CASSTEWTGKETQYF